The T cell receptor (beta chain) described here comes from a study of T cell changes during pregnancy in multiple sclerosis. CDR1 and CDR2 (germline): MNHEY, SVGAGI. Trimming removed 0 bases at V and 5 bases at J, with 14 bases between. The CDR3 totals 16 residues. TCRdb's copy holds only in-frame clones and misses some; the assay was immunoSEQ multiplex PCR. The sample includes roughly 53,000 clones, about 91% of them seen just once. The origin of this receptor is a female donor in good health, enrolled as a control in a pregnancy study. Sequencing used CD4+ T cells from peripheral blood mononuclear cells, obtained in the second trimester of pregnancy. V gene TRBV6-5 combines with J gene TRBJ2-1, with a tentative D call TRBD2 (6 bases). The CDR3 sequence is CASSYSKPGEDNEQFF. DNA for the CDR3: TGTGCCAGCAGTTACTCGAAACCGGGGGAGGACAATGAGCAGTTCTTC.